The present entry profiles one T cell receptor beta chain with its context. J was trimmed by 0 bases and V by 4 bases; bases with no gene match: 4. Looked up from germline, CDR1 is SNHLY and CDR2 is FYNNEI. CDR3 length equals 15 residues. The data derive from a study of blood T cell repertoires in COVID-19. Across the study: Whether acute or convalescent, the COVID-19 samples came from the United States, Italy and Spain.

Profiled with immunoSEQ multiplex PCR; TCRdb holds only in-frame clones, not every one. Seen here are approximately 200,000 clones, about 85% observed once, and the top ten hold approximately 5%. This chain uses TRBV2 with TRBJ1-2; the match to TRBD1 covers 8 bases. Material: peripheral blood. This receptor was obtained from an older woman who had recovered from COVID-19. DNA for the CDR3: TGTGCCAGCAGTGGAGACAGGGGAGCTAACTATGGCTACACCTTC. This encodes CASSGDRGANYGYTF.